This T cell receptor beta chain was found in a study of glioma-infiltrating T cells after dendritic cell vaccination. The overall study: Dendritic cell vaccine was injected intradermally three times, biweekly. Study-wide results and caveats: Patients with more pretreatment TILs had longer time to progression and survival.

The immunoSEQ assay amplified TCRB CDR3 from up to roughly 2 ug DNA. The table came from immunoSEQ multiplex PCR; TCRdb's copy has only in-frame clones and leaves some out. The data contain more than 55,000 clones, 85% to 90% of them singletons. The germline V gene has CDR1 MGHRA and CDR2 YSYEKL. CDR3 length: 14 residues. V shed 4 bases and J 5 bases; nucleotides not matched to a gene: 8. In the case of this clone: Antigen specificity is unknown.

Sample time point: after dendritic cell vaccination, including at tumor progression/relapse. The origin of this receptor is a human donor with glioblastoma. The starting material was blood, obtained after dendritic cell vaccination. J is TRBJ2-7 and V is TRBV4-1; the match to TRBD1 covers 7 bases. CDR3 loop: CASSLRQGSDEQYF. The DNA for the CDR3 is TGCGCCAGCAGCCTTCGACAGGGTTCGGACGAGCAGTACTTC.